The entry that follows covers one TCR beta chain sequence. Amplification used 60 Vbeta primers and 13 Jbeta primers. TCRdb's table, derived via immunoSEQ multiplex PCR, lists solely in-frame clones and lacks some. The sample holds some 120,000 clones; 65% to 90% are singletons and the top ten take 2.5% to 3%. This CDR3 is built from 14 residues. Germline CDR1 is LNHNV and CDR2 is YYDKDF (reference sequence). The V segment lost 5 bases and the J segment 4 bases; nucleotides outside the gene matches: 4. This sample is part of a study of cytomegalovirus exposure and HLA in healthy donors. The sample consisted of PBMCs. This receptor was obtained from a woman aged 18-29 years in good health and CMV-seropositive. V is TRBV15 and J is TRBJ1-2; TRBD1 agrees at 10 bases. The CDR3 loop is CATSPRDRGYGYTF. The DNA for the CDR3 is TGTGCCACCAGCCCTCGGGACAGGGGCTATGGCTACACCTTC.